These 27 T cell receptor beta chains originate from one sample sequenced in a study of spatial heterogeneity in lung cancer. Specified time point: blood at routine non-recurrence follow-up after resection. TCRdb fed the 5' RACE reads into MiXCR, producing one record per CDR3 protein. The sample yields roughly 71,000 distinct CDR3 sequences, about 9.5% seen once. The sequences come from PBMCs, collected at follow-up. The receptors here all came from a female donor with early-stage non-small cell lung cancer.

This clonotype was observed at least ten times. The chain recombines TRBV11-1 with TRBJ2-5, with D perhaps TRBD1 (5 bases). Trimming left V 5 bases short and J 5 bases short, with 12 bases between. The CDR3 sequence is 13 residues long. Germline loops: CDR1 SGHAT, CDR2 FQDESV (reference sequence). DNA of the CDR3: TGTGCCAGCAGCCCCGACAGAGCGGAGACCCAGTACTTC. Residues: CASSPDRAETQYF.

The sample holds a few counts of this clonotype. The V and J genes are TRBV20-1 and TRBJ2-1; TRBD2 matches at 8 bases. V lost 5 bases to trimming and J lost 2 bases; unmatched junction nucleotides: 11. The CDR3 has 16 amino acids. Germline V gives CDR1 DFQATT, CDR2 SNEGSKA (reference sequence). CDR3 amino acids: CSAAGTRFGPYNEQFF. The CDR3 region has the DNA TGCAGTGCTGCCGGGACTAGGTTTGGCCCCTACAATGAGCAGTTCTTC.

This clonotype was observed at least ten times. This chain links TRBV15 with TRBJ1-5; possible D gene TRBD1, 5 bases. Trimming left V 4 bases short and J 4 bases short, with 8 bases between. The germline CDR1 and CDR2 sequences are LNHNV and YYDKDF (reference sequence). This CDR3 is 13 amino acids long. CDR3 sequence reads: CATSKQENQPQHF. CDR3 bases: TGTGCCACCAGCAAACAGGAGAATCAGCCCCAGCATTTT.

This clonotype showed up just a few times. The chain is built from TRBV7-3 and TRBJ2-7, with D possibly matching TRBD2 (6 bases). V lost 4 bases to trimming and J lost 3 bases, with 10 bases between them. This CDR3 region has 13 residues. Germline CDR1 and CDR2: SGHTA and FQGTGA. The CDR3 nucleotides are TGTGCCAGCAGCTCCTCCGGGAGCTACGAGCAGTACTTC. It specifies CASSSSGSYEQYF.

This clonotype was detected ten times or more. This chain joins TRBV14 and TRBJ2-6; the D is unclear. This CDR3 contains 18 residues. Trimming shortened V by 1 base and J by 0 bases, and 13 bases separated the two germline ends. Germline assignment: CDR1 SGHDN and CDR2 FVKESK. The CDR3 is CASSQGWRRSSGANVLTF. The CDR3 DNA reads as TGTGCCAGCAGCCAAGGATGGCGTCGGAGCTCTGGGGCCAACGTCCTGACTTTC.

This clonotype was found many times. The chain links TRBV14 to TRBJ2-1, with no clear D. Trimming took off 3 bases at V and 5 bases at J, with 2 bases between the two ends. CDR3 length equals 11 residues. Germline V gene lookup returns CDR1 SGHDN and CDR2 FVKESK. The CDR3 DNA reads TGTGCCAGCAGCCATCACAATGAGCAGTTCTTC. Translated: CASSHHNEQFF.

The table lists this clonotype with many counts. This chain joins TRBV9 and TRBJ2-5; D might be TRBD2 (5 bases). Germline V gene data show CDR1 as SGDLS and CDR2 as YYNGEE. Between the trimmed V and J ends, which lost 2 bases and 3 bases, there was a span of 11 bases. This CDR3 contains 14 residues. The CDR3 region has the DNA TGTGCCAGCAGCGTTTCCCCAGCGGAAGAGACCCAGTACTTC. Encoded protein: CASSVSPAEETQYF.

Turning to this clonotype: A much larger clone sits a single nucleotide away, making a read error possible. This rearrangement joins TRBV5-1 to TRBJ1-1; unclear D gene. CDR3 size: 14 residues. Germline CDR1 reads SGHRS; CDR2 reads YFSETQ. CDR3 in DNA: TGCGTCAGCAGCTCTCTCCCCGCGAACACTGAAGCTTTCTTT. It encodes CVSSSLPANTEAFF. Looking up the rest from reference TRBV5-1 and TRBJ1-1 gives the full variable domain: KAGVTQTPRYLIKTRGQQVTLSCSPISGHRSVSWYQQTPGQGLQFLFEYFSETQRNKGNFPGRFSGRQFSNSRSEMNVSTLELGDSALYLCVSSSLPANTEAFFGQGTRLTVV.

In this sample, this clonotype turned up many times. The chain combines TRBV29-1 with TRBJ2-7; 9 positions agree with TRBD1. Germline V CDR1 and CDR2: SQVTM, ANQGSEA. The CDR3 contains 12 residues. V shed 5 bases, J shed 4 bases, and the junction held 3 bases outside the gene matches. The CDR3 DNA follows: TGCAGCGTTCTGACAGGGGGGTACGAGCAGTACTTC. Translation gives CSVLTGGYEQYF.

Ten or more counts support this clonotype. The gene calls are TRBV28 and TRBJ2-5; 10 nucleotides align to TRBD2. CDR1 MDHEN and CDR2 SYDVKM come from the germline V gene. J was trimmed by 5 bases and V by 5 bases; bases with no gene match: 11. The CDR3 has 16 residues. Written as DNA, the CDR3 is TGTGCCAGCAGTCCTGGGTCTAGCGGGAGATTTGAGACCCAGTACTTC. Its translation is CASSPGSSGRFETQYF.

A few counts support this clonotype. This rearrangement joins TRBV20-1 to TRBJ2-7, with no clear D. The V gene lost 1 base and the J gene lost 4 bases, with 14 bases spanning the gap. The CDR3 extends over 14 amino acids. Germline V gene lookup returns CDR1 DFQATT and CDR2 SNEGSKA (reference sequence). CDR3 nucleotide sequence: TGCAGTGCTAGAGTCCCGACAAGTTTTTACGAGCAGTACTTC. This translates into CSARVPTSFYEQYF.

This clonotype was found many times. The chain recombines TRBV7-6 with TRBJ1-6; no reliable D call. Trimming removed 5 bases from V and 7 bases from J, with 9 bases in between. Germline values: CDR1 SGHVS, CDR2 FNYEAQ. The CDR3 spans 13 residues. CDR3 sequence: CASSPSANSPLHF. DNA of the CDR3: TGTGCCAGCAGCCCTAGCGCCAATTCACCCCTCCACTTT. The whole variable domain, filled in from reference TRBV7-6 and TRBJ1-6, reads GAGVSQSPRYKVTKRGQDVALRCDPISGHVSLYWYRQALGQGPEFLTYFNYEAQQDKSGLPNDRFSAERPEGSISTLTIQRTEQRDSAMYRCASSPSANSPLHFGNGTRLTVT.

This sequence joins TRBV5-1 and TRBJ1-1; the D gene is possibly TRBD1 (6 bases). The germline V gene encodes CDR1 SGHRS and CDR2 YFSETQ. The length of the CDR3 is 12 residues. Trimming removed 5 bases at V and 1 base at J, with 6 bases between. For the CDR3, the DNA is TGCGCCAGCAGACAGGGGAACACTGAAGCTTTCTTT. As protein: CASRQGNTEAFF.

This clonotype was counted ten times or more. V and J are TRBV12-3 or TRBV12-4 and TRBJ2-7; the D gene is possibly TRBD1 (6 bases). V lost 3 bases to trimming and J lost 4 bases, with 16 bases between them. The CDR3 is 15 residues long. The CDR3 loop is CASSFEWDTTYEQYF. The CDR3 DNA reads TGTGCCAGCAGTTTTGAATGGGACACTACGTACGAGCAGTACTTC.

There are many counts of this clonotype. The J gene is TRBJ2-4, the V gene TRBV19; D might be TRBD1 or TRBD2, each matching 5 bases. Germline V lookup: CDR1 LNHDA, CDR2 SQIVND (reference sequence). This CDR3 is 12 amino acids long. V lost 3 bases and J lost 6, with 6 bases in between. The DNA of the CDR3 is TGTGCCAGTAGTATGAGGGGAAACATTCAGTACTTC. It specifies CASSMRGNIQYF.

The chain uses TRBV5-1 and TRBJ1-4, with D possibly being TRBD1 (6 bases). Germline loops: CDR1 SGHRS, CDR2 YFSETQ. This CDR3 has 15 residues. Trimming stripped 0 bases from V and 6 bases from J, with 12 bases between. The CDR3 is CASSLDGTQDEKLFF. Written as DNA, the CDR3 is TGCGCCAGCAGCTTGGACGGGACACAGGATGAAAAACTGTTTTTT.

This clonotype has at least ten counts. This chain links TRBV29-1 with TRBJ2-7, with 7 bases aligning to TRBD2. This CDR3 has 14 residues. The germline CDR1 and CDR2 sequences are SQVTM and ANQGSEA. Germline trimming cut 4 bases from V and 6 bases from J; bases unmatched to any gene: 12. CDR3 sequence (DNA): TGCAGCGTTGTAGGAGCGGGACGAGAGGGCGAGCAGTACTTC. It encodes CSVVGAGREGEQYF.

This clonotype was detected many times. This rearrangement joins TRBV5-1 to TRBJ2-7, with a possible D match to TRBD2 (6 bases). With 7 bases removed from V and 3 bases from J, the gap between germline ends came to 17 bases. The length of the CDR3 is 14 residues. Germline lookup yields CDR1 SGHRS and CDR2 YFSETQ. CDR3 sequence reads: CASRPGDSLYEQYF. In DNA, the CDR3 is TGCGCCAGCCGCCCCGGGGACTCCCTCTACGAGCAGTACTTC.

This clonotype was seen many times. The V call is TRBV5-4, the J call TRBJ2-3; 9 nucleotides align to TRBD2. V gave up 0 bases and J gave up 3 bases; unmatched junction bases: 2. The CDR3 runs to 15 residues. CDR1 SGHNT and CDR2 YYREEE come from the germline V gene (reference sequence). In DNA form, the CDR3 reads TGTGCCAGCAGCTTGGGTAGCGGGAGTACAGATACGCAGTATTTT. Protein sequence: CASSLGSGSTDTQYF.

The V gene is TRBV11-1, the J gene TRBJ2-7; possibly TRBD2 for D (5 bases). Trimming took off 4 bases at V and 6 bases at J, with 10 bases between the two ends. This CDR3 spans 12 amino acids. Germline CDR1 reads SGHAT; CDR2 reads FQDESV (reference sequence). CDR3 DNA sequence: TGTGCCAGCAGCTACGACTACGGCGAGCAGTACTTC. Residues: CASSYDYGEQYF.

In the case of this clonotype: A much bigger clone sits one base away, suggesting this may be a read error. The genes are TRBV5-6 and TRBJ1-1, with 8 bases aligning to TRBD1. CDR3 size: 17 residues. V dropped 4 bases and J dropped 2; count of bases not matched to a gene: 13. CDR1 and CDR2 from the germline V gene are SGHDT and YYEEEE. The CDR3 DNA is TGTGCCAGCAGCCCCAGGGAACAGGGGGGTTTTAACACTGAAGCTTTCTTT. This codes for CASSPREQGGFNTEAFF.

This clonotype appeared many times. The junction shows a germline mismatch at one end, possibly a read error. J is TRBJ2-3 and V is TRBV28, with TRBD2 matching 7 bases. The length of the CDR3 is 12 residues. Germline loops: CDR1 MDHEN, CDR2 SYDVKM. The CDR3 region has the DNA TGTGCCAGCAGTTTATCACTAGCGAACATGAATTTT. It yields the protein CASSLSLANMNF.

This clonotype occurred a few times. V and J are TRBV11-2 and TRBJ2-5; D not certain. Germline V gives CDR1 SGHAT, CDR2 FQNNGV. V lost 5 bases to trimming and J lost 4 bases, with 17 bases between them. CDR3 size: 15 residues. The CDR3 coding sequence is TGTGCCAGCAGCCCCCTTGGGGTGTTAGGAGAGACCCAGTACTTC. As protein: CASSPLGVLGETQYF.

This clonotype was seen a handful of times. The chain joins TRBV3-1 to TRBJ2-7, with 7 bases lining up with TRBD2. The germline V gene encodes CDR1 LGHDT and CDR2 YNNKEL (reference sequence). Trimming at V came to 3 bases and at J to 7 bases, leaving 15 bases not matched to a gene. CDR3 length: 16 amino acids. CDR3 DNA sequence: TGTGCCAGCAGCCATATAGCGGGCAATAAAGAAAGGGAGCAGTACTTC. As protein: CASSHIAGNKEREQYF.

This clonotype was counted ten times or more. The chain combines TRBV12-3 or TRBV12-4 with TRBJ1-2, with D perhaps matching TRBD1 (5 bases). V lost 5 bases and J lost 6, with 13 bases in between. The CDR3 length is 13 residues. CDR3 amino acids: CASSRQGIDGYTF. The CDR3 DNA reads as TGTGCCAGCAGTCGCCAGGGTATCGATGGCTACACCTTC.

Ten or more counts support this clonotype. V is TRBV7-6 and J is TRBJ2-7; D is possibly TRBD1 or TRBD2 (5 bases each). The CDR3 length is 16 residues. With 6 bases removed from V and 0 bases from J, the gap between germline ends came to 18 bases. CDR1 is SGHVS and CDR2 is FNYEAQ in the germline V gene. DNA of the CDR3: TGTGCCAGCAGTTCTTGGGGCACTAGGTTCTCCTACGAGCAGTACTTC. Its translation: CASSSWGTRFSYEQYF.

This clonotype was observed many times. V is TRBV10-3 and J is TRBJ2-3; the D call may be TRBD1 or TRBD2 (5 bases each). Deletions cut 8 bases from V and 2 bases from J, with 11 bases between. The length of the CDR3 is 13 residues. The germline V gene encodes CDR1 ENHRY and CDR2 SYGVKD. CDR3 in amino acids: CAIGGIDTDTQYF. CDR3 nucleotide sequence: TGTGCCATCGGGGGAATAGACACAGATACGCAGTATTTT.